This T cell receptor beta chain was sequenced for a study of blood T cells in healthy people across ages. Isolation per sample recovered at least 6.5 million PBMCs. Study results and limitations: Naive T cell percentage by flow cytometry tracked strongly with beta diversity. Any conclusive comparison of naive versus antigen-experienced cells was prevented by using unsorted PBMCs.

With regard to this clonotype: The antigen is undetermined.

With a J-beta primer mix and a sample-barcoded 5' primer, a second PCR ran 7 to 11 cycles. TCRdb called the 5' RACE reads again in MiXCR, with one record for every CDR3 protein. The sample holds about 570,000 distinct CDR3 sequences; 25% to 30% are singletons and the top ten take under 20%. Sample: blood. The clonotype comes from a woman in her seventies in good health.

This CDR3 is CSGLLGRWGTQYF. The CDR3 bases are TGCAGTGGACTTCTCGGAAGATGGGGGACCCAGTACTTC. J is TRBJ2-5 and V is TRBV20-1; D unclear. This CDR3 region has 13 residues. V shed 7 bases and J shed 7 bases, with 19 bases lying between them. CDR1 is DFQATT, CDR2 SNEGSKA, per germline (reference sequence).